Below, 3 T cell receptor beta chains from the same sample are listed, as sequenced in a study of blood T cell repertoires in COVID-19. Assay: immunoSEQ multiplex PCR; the TCRdb copy retains only in-frame clones and omits some. In the table there are roughly 250,000 clones, 87% of which are singletons. Input material: peripheral blood. These receptors were taken from a man between 60 and 70 years old who had recovered from COVID-19.

The J gene is TRBJ2-2, the V gene TRBV6-5, with D perhaps matching TRBD1 (8 bases). Per germline, CDR1 MNHEY and CDR2 SVGAGI. The length of the CDR3 is 15 residues. V lost 6 bases and J 4 bases, leaving 15 bases between the germline ends. In DNA form, the CDR3 reads TGTGCCAGCAGAACCACAGGGGGGGTCACCGGGGAGCTGTTTTTT. Protein: CASRTTGGVTGELFF.

The CDR3 protein is CASSLPQGHIGNTIYF. The CDR3 nucleotides are TGTGCCAGCAGCTTGCCCCAGGGGCATATAGGAAACACCATATATTTT. The J gene is TRBJ1-3, the V gene TRBV27, with D perhaps TRBD1 (6 bases). Germline CDR1 reads MNHEY; CDR2 reads SMNVEV (reference sequence). This CDR3 is 16 amino acids long. Trimming pared 6 bases from V and 4 bases from J, leaving 19 bases between.

The chain has TRBV5-1 and TRBJ1-4; 9 bases are a match to TRBD1. Germline V gene data show CDR1 as SGHRS and CDR2 as YFSETQ. Trimming cost V 4 bases and J 5 bases; bases outside gene matches: 6. This CDR3 is built from 15 residues. The DNA for the CDR3 is TGCGCCAGCAGCCCGGGGACAGGGAAGAATGAAAAACTGTTTTTT. Protein product: CASSPGTGKNEKLFF.